This T cell receptor beta chain was found in a study of blood T cells in healthy people across ages. The study, taken as a whole, reports: Long-lived donors had more naive CD4+ cells and higher diversity than aged donors. From one million sequenced T cells, diversity estimates were lower bounds. Across samples, TCR beta diversity tracked strongly with naive T cell percentage. Researchers said unsorted PBMCs prevented a conclusive naive versus antigen-experienced comparison.

The CDR3 extends over 16 amino acids. Germline CDR1 SGHTA, CDR2 FQGNSA. V was shortened by 1 base and J by 7 bases, with 19 bases between the two germline ends. The table lists this clonotype with a few counts. Antigen specificity is unknown. Primers used in a second PCR of about 6 to 11 cycles were a sample-barcoded 5' primer and a J-beta primer mix. TCRdb fed the 5' RACE reads into MiXCR, producing one record per CDR3 protein. The table has about 780,000 distinct CDR3 sequences, more than 35% seen once. Sequences were obtained from blood. The sequence was obtained from a man older than 75 in good health. The V gene is TRBV7-2, the J gene TRBJ2-5; maybe TRBD2 (6 bases). The DNA for the CDR3 is TGTGCCAGCAGCTTAGGGGGGGACTGGGCCCAAAGGACCCAGTACTTC. Protein product: CASSLGGDWAQRTQYF.